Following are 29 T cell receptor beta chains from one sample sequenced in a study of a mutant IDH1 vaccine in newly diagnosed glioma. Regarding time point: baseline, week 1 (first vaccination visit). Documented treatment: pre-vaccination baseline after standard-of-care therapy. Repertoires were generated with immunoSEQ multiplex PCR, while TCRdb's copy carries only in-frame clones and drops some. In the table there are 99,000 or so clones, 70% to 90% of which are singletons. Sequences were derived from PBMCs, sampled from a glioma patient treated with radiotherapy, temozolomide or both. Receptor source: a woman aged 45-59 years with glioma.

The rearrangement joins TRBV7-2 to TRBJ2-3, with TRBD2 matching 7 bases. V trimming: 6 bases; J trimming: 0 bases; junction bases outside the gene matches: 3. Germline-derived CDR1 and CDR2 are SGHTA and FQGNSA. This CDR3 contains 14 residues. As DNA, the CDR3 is TGTGCCAGCAGAGTCGGGGGGAGCACAGATACGCAGTATTTT. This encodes CASRVGGSTDTQYF. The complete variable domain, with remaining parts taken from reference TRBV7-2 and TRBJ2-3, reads GAGVSQSPSNKVTEKGKDVELRCDPISGHTALYWYRQSLGQGLEFLIYFQGNSAPDKSGLPSDRFSAERTGGSVSTLTIQRTQQEDSAVYLCASRVGGSTDTQYFGPGTRLTVL.

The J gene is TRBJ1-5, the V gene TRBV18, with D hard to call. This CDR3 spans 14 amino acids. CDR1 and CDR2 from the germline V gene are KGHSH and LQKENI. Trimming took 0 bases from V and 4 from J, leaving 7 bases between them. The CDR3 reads CASSPPTVNQPQHF. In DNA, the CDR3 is TGTGCCAGCTCACCACCGACTGTTAATCAGCCCCAGCATTTT.

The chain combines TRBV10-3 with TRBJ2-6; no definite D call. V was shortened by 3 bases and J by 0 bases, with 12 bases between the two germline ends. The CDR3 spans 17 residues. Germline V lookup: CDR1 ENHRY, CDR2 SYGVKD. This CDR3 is CAISESPDTSGANVLTF. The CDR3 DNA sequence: TGTGCCATCAGTGAAAGCCCCGACACCTCTGGGGCCAACGTCCTGACTTTC.

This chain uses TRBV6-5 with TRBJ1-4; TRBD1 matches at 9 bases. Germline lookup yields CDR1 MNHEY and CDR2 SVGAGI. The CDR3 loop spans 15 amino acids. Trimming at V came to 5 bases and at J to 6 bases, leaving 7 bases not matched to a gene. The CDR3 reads CASSKQGARYEKLFF. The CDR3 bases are TGTGCCAGCAGTAAACAGGGGGCGCGGTATGAAAAACTGTTTTTT.

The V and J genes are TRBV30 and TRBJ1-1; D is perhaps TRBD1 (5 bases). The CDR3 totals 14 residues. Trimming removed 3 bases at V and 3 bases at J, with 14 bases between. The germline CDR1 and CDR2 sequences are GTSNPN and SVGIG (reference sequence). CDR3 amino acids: CAWSRTGLDTEAFF. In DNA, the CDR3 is TGTGCCTGGAGCCGAACAGGTCTCGACACTGAAGCTTTCTTT. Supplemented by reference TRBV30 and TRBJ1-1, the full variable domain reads SQTIHQWPATLVQPVGSPLSLECTVEGTSNPNLYWYRQAAGRGLQLLFYSVGIGQISSEVPQNLSASRPQDRQFILSSKKLLLSDSGFYLCAWSRTGLDTEAFFGQGTRLTVV.

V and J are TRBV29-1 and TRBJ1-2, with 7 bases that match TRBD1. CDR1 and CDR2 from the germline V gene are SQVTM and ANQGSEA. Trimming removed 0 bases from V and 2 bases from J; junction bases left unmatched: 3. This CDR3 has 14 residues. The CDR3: CSVEDQGGNYGYTF. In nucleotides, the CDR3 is TGCAGCGTTGAAGATCAAGGGGGCAACTATGGCTACACCTTC.

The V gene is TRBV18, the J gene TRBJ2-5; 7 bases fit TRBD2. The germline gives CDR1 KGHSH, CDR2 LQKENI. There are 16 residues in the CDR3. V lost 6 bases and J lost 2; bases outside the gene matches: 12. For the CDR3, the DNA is TGTGCCAGCTCCCGCCTAAAACTAGCGTCACAAGAGACCCAGTACTTC. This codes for CASSRLKLASQETQYF. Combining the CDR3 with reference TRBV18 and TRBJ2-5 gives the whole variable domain NAGVMQNPRHLVRRRGQEARLRCSPMKGHSHVYWYRQLPEEGLKFMVYLQKENIIDESGMPKERFSAEFPKEGPSILRIQQVVRGDSAAYFCASSRLKLASQETQYFGPGTRLLVL.

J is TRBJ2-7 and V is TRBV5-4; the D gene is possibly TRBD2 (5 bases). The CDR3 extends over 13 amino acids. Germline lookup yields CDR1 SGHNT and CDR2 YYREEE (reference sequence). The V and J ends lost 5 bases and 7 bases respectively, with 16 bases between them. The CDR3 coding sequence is TGTGCCAGCAGTCTGGGGTCTACGGGGGAGCAGTACTTC. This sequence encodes CASSLGSTGEQYF.

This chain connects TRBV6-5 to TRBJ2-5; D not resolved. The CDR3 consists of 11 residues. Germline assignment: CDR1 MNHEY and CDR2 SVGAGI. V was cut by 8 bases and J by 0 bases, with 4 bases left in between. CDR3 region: CASGYQETQYF. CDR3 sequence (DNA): TGTGCCAGCGGGTACCAAGAGACCCAGTACTTC.

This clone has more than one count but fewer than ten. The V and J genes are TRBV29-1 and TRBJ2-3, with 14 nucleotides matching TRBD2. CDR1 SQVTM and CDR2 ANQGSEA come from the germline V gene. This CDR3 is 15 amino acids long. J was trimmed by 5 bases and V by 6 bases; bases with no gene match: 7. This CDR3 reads CSVGTSGSGGDTQYF. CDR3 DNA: TGCAGCGTGGGGACTAGCGGGAGCGGGGGAGATACGCAGTATTTT.

The CDR3 nucleotides are TGTGCCAGCATTCCCGGGTTCGTCGTCTACGAGCAGTACTTC. Residues: CASIPGFVVYEQYF. The chain carries TRBV2 and TRBJ2-7; D not certain. The CDR3 is made up of 14 amino acids. V shed 7 bases and J shed 3 bases, with 16 bases lying between them. CDR1 is SNHLY, CDR2 FYNNEI, per germline.

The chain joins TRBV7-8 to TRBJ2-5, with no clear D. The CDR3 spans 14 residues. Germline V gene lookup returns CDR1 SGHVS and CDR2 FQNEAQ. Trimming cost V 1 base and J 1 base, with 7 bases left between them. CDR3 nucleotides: TGTGCCAGCAGCTTAGACACCTTCCAAGAGACCCAGTACTTC. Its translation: CASSLDTFQETQYF.

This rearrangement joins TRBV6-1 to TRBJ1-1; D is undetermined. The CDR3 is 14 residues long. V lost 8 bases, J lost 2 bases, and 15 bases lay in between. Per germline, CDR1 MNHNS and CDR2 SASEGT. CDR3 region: CASRGGWGNTEAFF. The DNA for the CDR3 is TGTGCCAGCCGCGGAGGCTGGGGAAACACTGAAGCTTTCTTT.

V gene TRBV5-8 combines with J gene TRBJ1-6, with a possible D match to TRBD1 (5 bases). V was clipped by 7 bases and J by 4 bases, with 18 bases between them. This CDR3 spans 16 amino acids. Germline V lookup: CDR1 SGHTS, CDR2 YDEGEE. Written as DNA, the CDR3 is TGTGCCAGCGTAAATCGAGGGGCTGGGTATAATTCACCCCTCCACTTT. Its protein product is CASVNRGAGYNSPLHF. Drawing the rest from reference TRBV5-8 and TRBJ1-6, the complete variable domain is EAGVTQSPTHLIKTRGQQATLRCSPISGHTSVYWYQQALGLGLQFLLWYDEGEERNRGNFPPRFSGRQFPNYSSELNVNALELEDSALYLCASVNRGAGYNSPLHFGNGTRLTVT.

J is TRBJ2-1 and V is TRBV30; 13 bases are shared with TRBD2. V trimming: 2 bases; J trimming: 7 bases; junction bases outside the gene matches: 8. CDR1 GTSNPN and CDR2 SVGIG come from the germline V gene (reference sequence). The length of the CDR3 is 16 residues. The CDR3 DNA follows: TGTGCCTGGAGTTGGGGGACTAGCGGGACTTTAAATGAGCAGTTCTTC. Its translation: CAWSWGTSGTLNEQFF.

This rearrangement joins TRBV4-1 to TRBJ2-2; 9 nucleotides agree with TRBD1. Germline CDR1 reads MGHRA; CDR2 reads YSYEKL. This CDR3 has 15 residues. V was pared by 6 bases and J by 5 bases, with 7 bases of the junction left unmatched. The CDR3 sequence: CASRPTGGRTGELFF. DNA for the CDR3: TGCGCCAGCAGACCGACAGGGGGGAGGACCGGGGAGCTGTTTTTT.

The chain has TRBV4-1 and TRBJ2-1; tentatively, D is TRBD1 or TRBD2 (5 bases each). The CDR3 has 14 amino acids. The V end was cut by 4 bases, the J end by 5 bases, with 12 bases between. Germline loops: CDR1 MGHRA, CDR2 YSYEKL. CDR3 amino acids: CASSRGVVNNEQFF. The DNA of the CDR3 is TGCGCCAGCAGCCGAGGGGTGGTAAACAATGAGCAGTTCTTC.

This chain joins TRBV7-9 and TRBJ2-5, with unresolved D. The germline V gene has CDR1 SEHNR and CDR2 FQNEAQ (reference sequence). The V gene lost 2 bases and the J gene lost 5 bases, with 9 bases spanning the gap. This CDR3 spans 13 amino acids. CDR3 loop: CASSLFPGETQYF. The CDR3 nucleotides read TGTGCCAGCAGCTTATTTCCGGGCGAGACCCAGTACTTC. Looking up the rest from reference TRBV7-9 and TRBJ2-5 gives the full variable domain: DTGVSQNPRHKITKRGQNVTFRCDPISEHNRLYWYRQTLGQGPEFLTYFQNEAQLEKSRLLSDRFSAERPKGSFSTLEIQRTEQGDSAMYLCASSLFPGETQYFGPGTRLLVL.

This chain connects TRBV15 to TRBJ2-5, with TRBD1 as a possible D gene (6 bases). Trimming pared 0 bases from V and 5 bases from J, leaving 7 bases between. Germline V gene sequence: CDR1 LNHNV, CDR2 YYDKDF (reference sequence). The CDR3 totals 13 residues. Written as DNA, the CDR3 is TGTGCCACCAGCAGAGAACAGGGTGAGACCCAGTACTTC. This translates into CATSREQGETQYF.

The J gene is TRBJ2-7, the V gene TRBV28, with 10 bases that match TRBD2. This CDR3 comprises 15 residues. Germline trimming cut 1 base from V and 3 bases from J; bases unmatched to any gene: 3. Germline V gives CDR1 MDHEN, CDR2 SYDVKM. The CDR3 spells CASSLSTSGNYEQYF. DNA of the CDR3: TGTGCCAGCAGTTTATCTACTAGCGGGAACTACGAGCAGTACTTC. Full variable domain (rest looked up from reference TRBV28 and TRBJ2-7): DVKVTQSSRYLVKRTGEKVFLECVQDMDHENMFWYRQDPGLGLRLIYFSYDVKMKEKGDIPEGYSVSREKKERFSLILESASTNQTSMYLCASSLSTSGNYEQYFGPGTRLTVT.

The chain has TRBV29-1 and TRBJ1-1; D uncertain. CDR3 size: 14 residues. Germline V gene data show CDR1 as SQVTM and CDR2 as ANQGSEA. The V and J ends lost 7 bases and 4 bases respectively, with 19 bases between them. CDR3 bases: TGCAGCGCCGACCCTCAGACTCCCCCCACTGAAGCTTTCTTT. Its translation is CSADPQTPPTEAFF.

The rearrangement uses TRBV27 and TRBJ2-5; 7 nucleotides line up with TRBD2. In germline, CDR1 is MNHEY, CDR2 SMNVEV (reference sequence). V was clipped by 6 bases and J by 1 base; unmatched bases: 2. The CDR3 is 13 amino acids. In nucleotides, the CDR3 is TGTGCCAGCAGGACTAGCAGCCAAGAGACCCAGTACTTC. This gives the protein CASRTSSQETQYF.

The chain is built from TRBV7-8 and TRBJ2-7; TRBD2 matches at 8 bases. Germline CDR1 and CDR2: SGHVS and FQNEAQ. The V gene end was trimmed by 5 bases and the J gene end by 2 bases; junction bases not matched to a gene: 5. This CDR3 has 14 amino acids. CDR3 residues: CASSLSGAPYEQYF. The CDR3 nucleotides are TGTGCCAGCAGCCTTAGCGGGGCCCCCTACGAGCAGTACTTC. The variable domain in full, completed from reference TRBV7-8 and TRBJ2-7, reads GAGVSQSPRYKVAKRGQDVALRCDPISGHVSLFWYQQALGQGPEFLTYFQNEAQLDKSGLPSDRFFAERPEGSVSTLKIQRTQQEDSAVYLCASSLSGAPYEQYFGPGTRLTVT.

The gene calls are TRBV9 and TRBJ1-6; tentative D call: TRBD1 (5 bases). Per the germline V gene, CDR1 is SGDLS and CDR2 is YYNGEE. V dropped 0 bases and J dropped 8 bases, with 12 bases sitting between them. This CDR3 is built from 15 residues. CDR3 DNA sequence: TGTGCCAGCAGCGTAGTAGGGGCCTGGGATTCACCCCTCCACTTT. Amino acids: CASSVVGAWDSPLHF. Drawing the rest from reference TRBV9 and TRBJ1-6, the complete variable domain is DSGVTQTPKHLITATGQRVTLRCSPRSGDLSVYWYQQSLDQGLQFLIQYYNGEERAKGNILERFSAQQFPDLHSELNLSSLELGDSALYFCASSVVGAWDSPLHFGNGTRLTVT.

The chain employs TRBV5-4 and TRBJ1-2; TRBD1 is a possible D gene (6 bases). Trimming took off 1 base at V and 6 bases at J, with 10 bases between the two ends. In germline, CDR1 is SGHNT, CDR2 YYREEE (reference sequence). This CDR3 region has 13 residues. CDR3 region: CASSLISGDGYTF. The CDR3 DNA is TGTGCCAGCAGCTTGATATCAGGGGATGGCTACACCTTC.

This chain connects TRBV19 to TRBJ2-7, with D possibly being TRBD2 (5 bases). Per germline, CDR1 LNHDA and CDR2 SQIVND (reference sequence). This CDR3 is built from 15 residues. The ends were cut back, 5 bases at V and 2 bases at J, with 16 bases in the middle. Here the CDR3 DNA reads TGTGCCAGTAGTTTCCCGGGGATGGGAACCTACGAGCAGTACTTC. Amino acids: CASSFPGMGTYEQYF. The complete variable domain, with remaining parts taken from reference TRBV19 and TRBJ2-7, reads DGGITQSPKYLFRKEGQNVTLSCEQNLNHDAMYWYRQDPGQGLRLIYYSQIVNDFQKGDIAEGYSVSREKKESFPLTVTSAQKNPTAFYLCASSFPGMGTYEQYFGPGTRLTVT.

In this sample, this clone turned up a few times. CDR3 sequence reads: CASSLEFGTSYEQYF. Here the CDR3 DNA reads TGTGCCAGCAGCTTGGAGTTCGGGACCTCCTACGAGCAGTACTTC. The chain joins TRBV5-4 to TRBJ2-7; the D gene could be TRBD1 or TRBD2 (5 bases each). The CDR3 extends over 15 amino acids. V was shortened by 0 bases and J by 0 bases, with 10 bases between the two germline ends. Germline CDR1 reads SGHNT; CDR2 reads YYREEE (reference sequence). The entire variable domain, with the rest obtained from reference TRBV5-4 and TRBJ2-7, is as follows: ETGVTQSPTHLIKTRGQQVTLRCSSQSGHNTVSWYQQALGQGPQFIFQYYREEENGRGNFPPRFSGLQFPNYSSELNVNALELDDSALYLCASSLEFGTSYEQYFGPGTRLTVT.

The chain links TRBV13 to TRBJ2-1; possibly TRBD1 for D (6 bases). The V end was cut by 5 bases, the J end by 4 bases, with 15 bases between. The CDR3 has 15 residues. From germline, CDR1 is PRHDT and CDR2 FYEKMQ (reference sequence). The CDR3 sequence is CASSPWGLSYNEQFF. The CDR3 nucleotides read TGTGCCAGCAGCCCCTGGGGGCTTAGTTACAATGAGCAGTTCTTC.

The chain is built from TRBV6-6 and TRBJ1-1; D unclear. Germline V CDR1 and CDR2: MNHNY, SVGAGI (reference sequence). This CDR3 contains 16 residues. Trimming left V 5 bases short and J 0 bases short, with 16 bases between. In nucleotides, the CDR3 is TGTGCCAGCAGTCTAACCTTCGGCGGCATGAACACTGAAGCTTTCTTT. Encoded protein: CASSLTFGGMNTEAFF.